This T cell receptor beta chain was obtained from a study of blood T cell repertoires in COVID-19. In the study overall: COVID-19 samples from acute and convalescent phases originated in the United States, Italy and Spain. PBMCs, B-cell-depleted T cells, or T cells were the source of the cDNA or gDNA that made up the material.

This CDR3 region has 12 residues. V gave up 7 bases and J gave up 5 bases, with 8 bases separating them. Per germline, CDR1 MDHEN and CDR2 SYDVKM. Source study methods: Researchers report that nucleated cell counts were estimated from reference gene primer amplification. Method: immunoSEQ multiplex PCR; TCRdb's copy keeps in-frame clones and lacks some. From that table come the V and J calls and clone size; the DNA was used to work out D and trimming. The sample records roughly 35,000 clones, around 80% being singletons. This sequence joins TRBV28 and TRBJ2-2; D gene ambiguous. The clonotype comes from a man aged 70-80 years with acute or convalescent COVID-19. The specimen sequenced was peripheral blood. The CDR3 reads CASTPVTGELFF. The DNA of the CDR3 is TGTGCCAGCACTCCAGTGACCGGGGAGCTGTTTTTT.